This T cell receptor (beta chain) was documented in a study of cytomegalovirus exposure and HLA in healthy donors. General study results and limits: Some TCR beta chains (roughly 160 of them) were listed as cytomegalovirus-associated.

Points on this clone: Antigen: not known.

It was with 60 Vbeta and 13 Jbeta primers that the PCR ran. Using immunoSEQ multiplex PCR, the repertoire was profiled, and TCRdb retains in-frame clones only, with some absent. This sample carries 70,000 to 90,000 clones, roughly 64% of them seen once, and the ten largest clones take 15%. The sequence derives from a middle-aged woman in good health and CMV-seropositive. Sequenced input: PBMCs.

In DNA, the CDR3 is TGTGCCAGTAGTATATCTAGCGGGGGAACCTACGAGCAGTACTTC. Its translation is CASSISSGGTYEQYF. The chain is built from TRBV19 and TRBJ2-7, with 10 positions matching TRBD2. Germline V lookup: CDR1 LNHDA, CDR2 SQIVND (reference sequence). With 2 bases clipped from V and 2 bases from J, the junction kept 3 bases outside the gene matches. The CDR3 has 15 residues.